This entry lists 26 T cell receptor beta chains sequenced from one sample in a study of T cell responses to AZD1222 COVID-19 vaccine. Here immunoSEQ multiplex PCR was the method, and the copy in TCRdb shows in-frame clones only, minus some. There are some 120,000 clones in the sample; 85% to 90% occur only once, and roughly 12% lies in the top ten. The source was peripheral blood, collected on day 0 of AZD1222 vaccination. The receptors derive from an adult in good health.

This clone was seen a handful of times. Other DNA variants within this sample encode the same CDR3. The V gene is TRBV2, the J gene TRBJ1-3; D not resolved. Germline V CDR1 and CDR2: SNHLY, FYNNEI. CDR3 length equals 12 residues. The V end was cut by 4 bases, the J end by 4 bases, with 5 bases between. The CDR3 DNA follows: TGTGCCAGCAGTGGATCGGGAAACACCATATATTTT. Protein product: CASSGSGNTIYF.

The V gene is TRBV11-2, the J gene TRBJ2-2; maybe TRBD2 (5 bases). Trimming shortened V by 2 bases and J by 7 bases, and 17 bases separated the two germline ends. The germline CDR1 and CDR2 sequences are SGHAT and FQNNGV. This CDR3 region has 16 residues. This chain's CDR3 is CASSLLADGLYGELFF. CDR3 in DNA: TGTGCCAGCAGCTTATTGGCGGACGGACTTTACGGGGAGCTGTTTTTT.

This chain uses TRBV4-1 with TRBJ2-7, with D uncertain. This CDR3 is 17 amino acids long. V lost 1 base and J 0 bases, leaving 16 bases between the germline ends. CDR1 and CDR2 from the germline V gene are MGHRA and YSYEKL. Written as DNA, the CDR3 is TGCGCCAGCAGCCAAGTGTCAGGTCCCCGGAGCTCCTACGAGCAGTACTTC. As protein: CASSQVSGPRSSYEQYF.

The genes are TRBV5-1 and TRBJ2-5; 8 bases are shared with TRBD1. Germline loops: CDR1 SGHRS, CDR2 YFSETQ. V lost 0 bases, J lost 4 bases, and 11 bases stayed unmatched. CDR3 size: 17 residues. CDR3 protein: CASSLGQGRGPRETQYF. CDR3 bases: TGCGCCAGCAGCTTGGGACAGGGGAGAGGGCCAAGAGAGACCCAGTACTTC.

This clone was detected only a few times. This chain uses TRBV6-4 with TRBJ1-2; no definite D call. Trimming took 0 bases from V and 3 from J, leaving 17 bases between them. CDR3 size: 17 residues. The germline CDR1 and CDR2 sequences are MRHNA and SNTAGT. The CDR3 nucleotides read TGTGCCAGCAGTGACTCGATCTGGATTTGGGTTCACTATGGCTACACCTTC. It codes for CASSDSIWIWVHYGYTF.

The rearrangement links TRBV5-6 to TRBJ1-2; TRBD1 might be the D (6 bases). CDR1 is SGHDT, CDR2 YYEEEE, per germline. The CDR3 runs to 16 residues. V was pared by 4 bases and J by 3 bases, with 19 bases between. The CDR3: CASSIYYRVKDYGYTF. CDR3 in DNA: TGTGCCAGCAGCATATATTACAGGGTTAAGGACTATGGCTACACCTTC.

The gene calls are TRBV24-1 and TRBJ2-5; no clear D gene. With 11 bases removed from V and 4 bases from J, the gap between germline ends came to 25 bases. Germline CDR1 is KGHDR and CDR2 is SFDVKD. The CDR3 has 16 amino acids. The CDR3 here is CAKVALSPRLGETQYF. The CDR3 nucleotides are TGTGCCAAGGTAGCCCTTTCTCCCCGGTTGGGAGAGACCCAGTACTTC.

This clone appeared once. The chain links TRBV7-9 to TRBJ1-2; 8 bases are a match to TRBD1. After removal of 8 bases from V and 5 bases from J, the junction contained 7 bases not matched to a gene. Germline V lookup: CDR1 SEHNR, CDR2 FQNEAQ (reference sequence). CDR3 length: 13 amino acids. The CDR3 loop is CASQGARDYGYTF. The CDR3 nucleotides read TGTGCCAGCCAGGGGGCTCGAGATTATGGCTACACCTTC.

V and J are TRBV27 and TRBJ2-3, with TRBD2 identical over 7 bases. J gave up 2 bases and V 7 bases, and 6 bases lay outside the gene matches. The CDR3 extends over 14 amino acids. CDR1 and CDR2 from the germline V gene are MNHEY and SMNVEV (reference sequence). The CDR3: CASTPSGLTDTQYF. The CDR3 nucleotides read TGTGCCAGCACCCCTAGCGGTCTCACAGATACGCAGTATTTT.

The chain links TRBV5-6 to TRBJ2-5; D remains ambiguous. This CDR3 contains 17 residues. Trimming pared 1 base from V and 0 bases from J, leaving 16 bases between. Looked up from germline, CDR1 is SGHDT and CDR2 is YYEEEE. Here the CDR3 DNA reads TGTGCCAGCAGCTTGTTCATCTCCCCTCAGTACCAAGAGACCCAGTACTTC. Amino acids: CASSLFISPQYQETQYF.

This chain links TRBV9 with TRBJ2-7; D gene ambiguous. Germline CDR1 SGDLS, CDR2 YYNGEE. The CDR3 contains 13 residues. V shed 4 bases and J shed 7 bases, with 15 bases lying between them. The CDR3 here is CASSTHPTAEQYF. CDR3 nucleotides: TGTGCCAGCAGCACCCACCCGACCGCGGAGCAGTACTTC. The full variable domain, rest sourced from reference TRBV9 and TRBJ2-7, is DSGVTQTPKHLITATGQRVTLRCSPRSGDLSVYWYQQSLDQGLQFLIQYYNGEERAKGNILERFSAQQFPDLHSELNLSSLELGDSALYFCASSTHPTAEQYFGPGTRLTVT.

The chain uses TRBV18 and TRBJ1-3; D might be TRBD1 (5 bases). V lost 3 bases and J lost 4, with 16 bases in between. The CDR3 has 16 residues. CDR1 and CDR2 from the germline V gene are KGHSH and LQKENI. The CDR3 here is CASSPQSGGNGNTIYF. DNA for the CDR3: TGTGCCAGCTCACCCCAAAGCGGGGGAAACGGAAACACCATATATTTT.

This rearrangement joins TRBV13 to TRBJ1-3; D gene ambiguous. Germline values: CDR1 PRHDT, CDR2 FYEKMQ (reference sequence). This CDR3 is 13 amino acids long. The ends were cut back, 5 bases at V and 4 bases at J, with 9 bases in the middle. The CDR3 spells CASSEGYGNTIYF. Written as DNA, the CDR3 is TGTGCCAGCAGCGAAGGGTACGGAAACACCATATATTTT. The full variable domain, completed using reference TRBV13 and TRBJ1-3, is AAGVIQSPRHLIKEKRETATLKCYPIPRHDTVYWYQQGPGQDPQFLISFYEKMQSDKGSIPDRFSAQQFSDYHSELNMSSLELGDSALYFCASSEGYGNTIYFGEGSWLTVV.

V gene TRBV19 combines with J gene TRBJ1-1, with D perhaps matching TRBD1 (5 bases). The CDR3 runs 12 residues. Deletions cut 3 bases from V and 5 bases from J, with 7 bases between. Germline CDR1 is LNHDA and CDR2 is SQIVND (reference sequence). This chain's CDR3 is CASSMRGTEAFF. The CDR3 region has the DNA TGTGCCAGTAGTATGAGGGGAACTGAAGCTTTCTTT.

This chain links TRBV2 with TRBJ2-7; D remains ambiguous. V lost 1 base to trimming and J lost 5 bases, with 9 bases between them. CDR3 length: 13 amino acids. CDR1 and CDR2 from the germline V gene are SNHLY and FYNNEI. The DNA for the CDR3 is TGTGCCAGCAGTGAAGGACGTCCACACGAGCAGTACTTC. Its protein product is CASSEGRPHEQYF.

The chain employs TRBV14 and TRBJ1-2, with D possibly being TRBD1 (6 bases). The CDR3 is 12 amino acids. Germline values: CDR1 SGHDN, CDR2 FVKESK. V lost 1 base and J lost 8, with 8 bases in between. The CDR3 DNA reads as TGTGCCAGCAGCCAAGTTACAGGGGGCTACACCTTC. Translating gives CASSQVTGGYTF.

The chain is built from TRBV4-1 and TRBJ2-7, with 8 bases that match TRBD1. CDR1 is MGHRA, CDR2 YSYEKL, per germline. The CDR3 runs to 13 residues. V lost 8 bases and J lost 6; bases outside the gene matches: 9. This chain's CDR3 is CASGSPGGREQYF. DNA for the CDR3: TGCGCCAGCGGAAGTCCAGGGGGCCGCGAGCAGTACTTC.

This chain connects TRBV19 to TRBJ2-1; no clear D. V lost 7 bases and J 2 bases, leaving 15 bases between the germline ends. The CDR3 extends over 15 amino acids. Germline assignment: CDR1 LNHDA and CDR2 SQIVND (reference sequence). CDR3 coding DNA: TGTGCCAGTACCTCTCAGTCCACCACCTACAATGAGCAGTTCTTC. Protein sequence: CASTSQSTTYNEQFF.

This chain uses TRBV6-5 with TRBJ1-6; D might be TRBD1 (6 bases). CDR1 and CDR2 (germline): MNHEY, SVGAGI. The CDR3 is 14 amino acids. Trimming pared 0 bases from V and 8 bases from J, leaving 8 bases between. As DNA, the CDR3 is TGTGCCAGCAGTTACTCATACAGGGATTCACCCCTCCACTTT. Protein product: CASSYSYRDSPLHF.

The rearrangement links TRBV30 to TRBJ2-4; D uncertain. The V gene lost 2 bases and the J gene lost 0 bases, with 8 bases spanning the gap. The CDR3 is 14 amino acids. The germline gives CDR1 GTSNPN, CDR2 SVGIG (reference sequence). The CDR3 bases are TGTGCCTGGAGTCCGGACGTAGCCAAAAACATTCAGTACTTC. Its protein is CAWSPDVAKNIQYF.

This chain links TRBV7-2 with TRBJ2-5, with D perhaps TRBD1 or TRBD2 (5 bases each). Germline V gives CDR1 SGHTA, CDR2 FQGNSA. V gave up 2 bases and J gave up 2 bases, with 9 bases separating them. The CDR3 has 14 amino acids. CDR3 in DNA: TGTGCCAGCAGCTTAACGGGACGACAAGAGACCCAGTACTTC. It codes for CASSLTGRQETQYF. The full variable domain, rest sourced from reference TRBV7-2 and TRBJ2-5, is GAGVSQSPSNKVTEKGKDVELRCDPISGHTALYWYRQSLGQGLEFLIYFQGNSAPDKSGLPSDRFSAERTGGSVSTLTIQRTQQEDSAVYLCASSLTGRQETQYFGPGTRLLVL.

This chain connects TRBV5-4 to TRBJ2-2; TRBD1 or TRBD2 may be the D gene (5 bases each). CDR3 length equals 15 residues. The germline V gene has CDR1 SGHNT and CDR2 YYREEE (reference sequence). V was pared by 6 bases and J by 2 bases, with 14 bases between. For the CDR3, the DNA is TGTGCCAGCAACGTGGGACGGATAAACACCGGGGAGCTGTTTTTT. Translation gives CASNVGRINTGELFF.

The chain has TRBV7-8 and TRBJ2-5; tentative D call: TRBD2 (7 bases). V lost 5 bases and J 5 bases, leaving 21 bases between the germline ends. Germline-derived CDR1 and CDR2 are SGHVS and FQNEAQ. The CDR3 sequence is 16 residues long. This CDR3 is CASSTRTRGGAETQYF. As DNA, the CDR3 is TGTGCCAGCAGCACCCGGACTAGGGGGGGTGCGGAGACCCAGTACTTC.

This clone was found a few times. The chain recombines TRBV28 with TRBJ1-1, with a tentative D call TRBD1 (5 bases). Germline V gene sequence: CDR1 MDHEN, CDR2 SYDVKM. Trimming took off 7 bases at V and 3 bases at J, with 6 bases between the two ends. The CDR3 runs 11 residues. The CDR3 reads CASTGDTEAFF. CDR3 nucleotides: TGTGCCAGCACGGGGGACACTGAAGCTTTCTTT.

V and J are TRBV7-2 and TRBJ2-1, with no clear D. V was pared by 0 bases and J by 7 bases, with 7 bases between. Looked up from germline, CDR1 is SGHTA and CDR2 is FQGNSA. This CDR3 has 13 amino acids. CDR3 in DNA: TGTGCCAGCAGCTTAGCCCAGGAGAATGAGCAGTTCTTC. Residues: CASSLAQENEQFF.

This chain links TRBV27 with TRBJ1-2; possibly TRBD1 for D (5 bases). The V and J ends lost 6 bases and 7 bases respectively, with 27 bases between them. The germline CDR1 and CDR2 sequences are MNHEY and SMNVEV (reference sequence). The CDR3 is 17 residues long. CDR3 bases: TGTGCCAGCAGCGCTACCCCGGGGCTCGCAGCCGTAAGTGGCTACACCTTC. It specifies CASSATPGLAAVSGYTF.